This TCR beta chain was observed in a study of cytomegalovirus exposure and HLA in healthy donors. On the study more broadly: In terms of ancestry, the Caucasian-associated cluster contained roughly 81% of the roughly 400 genotyped donors.

V lost 1 base, J lost 2 bases, and 12 bases lay in between. CDR1 is SGHRS, CDR2 YFSETQ, per germline. The CDR3 contains 15 residues. It was with 60 Vbeta and 13 Jbeta primers that the PCR ran. Repertoires were generated with immunoSEQ multiplex PCR, while TCRdb's copy carries only in-frame clones and drops some. The sample has 85,000 to 100,000 clones, approximately 86% seen once. The chain employs TRBV5-1 and TRBJ2-5; D gene uncertain. This sequence originates from a man aged 30-40 years in good health and CMV-seropositive. Material: PBMCs. CDR3 loop: CASSLYGGSQETQYF. The DNA for the CDR3 is TGCGCCAGCAGCTTGTACGGCGGAAGTCAAGAGACCCAGTACTTC.